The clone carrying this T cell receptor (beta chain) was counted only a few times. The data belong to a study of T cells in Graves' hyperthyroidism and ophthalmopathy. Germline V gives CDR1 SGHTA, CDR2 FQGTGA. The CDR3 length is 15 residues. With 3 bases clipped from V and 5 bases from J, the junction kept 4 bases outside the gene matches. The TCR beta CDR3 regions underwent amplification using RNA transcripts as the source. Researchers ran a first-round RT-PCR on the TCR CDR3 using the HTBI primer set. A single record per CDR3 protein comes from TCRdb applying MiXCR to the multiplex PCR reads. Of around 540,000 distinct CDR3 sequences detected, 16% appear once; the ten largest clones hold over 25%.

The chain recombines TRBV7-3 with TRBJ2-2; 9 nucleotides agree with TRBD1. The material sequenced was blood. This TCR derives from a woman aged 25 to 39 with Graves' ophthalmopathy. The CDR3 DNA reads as TGTGCCAGCAGCTTTACAGGGGGCAGGACCGGGGAGCTGTTTTTT. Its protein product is CASSFTGGRTGELFF.